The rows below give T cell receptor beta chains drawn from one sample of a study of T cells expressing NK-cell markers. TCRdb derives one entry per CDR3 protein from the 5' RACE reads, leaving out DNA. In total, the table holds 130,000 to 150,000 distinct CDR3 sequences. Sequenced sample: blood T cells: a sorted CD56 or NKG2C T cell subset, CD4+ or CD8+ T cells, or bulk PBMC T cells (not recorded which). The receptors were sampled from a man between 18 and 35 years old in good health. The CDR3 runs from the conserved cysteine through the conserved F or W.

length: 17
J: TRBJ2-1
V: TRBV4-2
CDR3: CASSRPPRQEGINEQFF

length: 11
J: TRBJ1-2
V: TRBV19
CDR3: CASKRGYGYTF

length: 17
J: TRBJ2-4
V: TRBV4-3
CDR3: CASSQDQSGQGLDIQYF

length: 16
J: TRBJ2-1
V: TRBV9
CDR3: CASSLRTSGGVNEQFF

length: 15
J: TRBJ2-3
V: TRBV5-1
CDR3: CASNPDRGIVDTQYF

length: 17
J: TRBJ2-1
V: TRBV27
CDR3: CASSLIPRGAALREQFF

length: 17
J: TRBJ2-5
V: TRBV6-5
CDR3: CASSYLGTSGVKETQYF

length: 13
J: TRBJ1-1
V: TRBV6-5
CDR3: CASSSIGFPEAFF

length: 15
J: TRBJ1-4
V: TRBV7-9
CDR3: CASSPSGDRREKLFF

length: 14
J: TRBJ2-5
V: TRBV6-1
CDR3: CATRASGRPETQYF

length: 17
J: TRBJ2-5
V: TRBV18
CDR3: CASSPGTGQGARETQYF

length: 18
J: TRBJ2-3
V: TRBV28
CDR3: CASYPAGLAGKNTDTQYF

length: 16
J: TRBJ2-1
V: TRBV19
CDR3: CASREFGLAEYNEQFF

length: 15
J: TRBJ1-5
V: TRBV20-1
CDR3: CSALSSLYSNQPQHF

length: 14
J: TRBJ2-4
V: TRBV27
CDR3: CASSLSLAGNIQYF

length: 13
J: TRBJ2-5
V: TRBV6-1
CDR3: CASRNRGSETQYF

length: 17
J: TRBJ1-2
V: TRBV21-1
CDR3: CASSKGRRDRVDYGYTF

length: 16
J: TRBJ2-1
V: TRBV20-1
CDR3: CSASTLPGLASNEQFF

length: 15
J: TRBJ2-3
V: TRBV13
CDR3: CASSSRGGQRDTQYF

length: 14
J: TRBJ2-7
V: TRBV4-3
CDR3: CASSKDRGNVWQYF

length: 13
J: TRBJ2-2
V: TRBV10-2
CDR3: CASSESNTGELFF

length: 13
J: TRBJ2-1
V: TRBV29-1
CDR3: CSASGNLYNEQFF

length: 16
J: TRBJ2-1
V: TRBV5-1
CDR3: CASSPQGGGYTNEQFF

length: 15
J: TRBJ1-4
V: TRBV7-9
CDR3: CASSARQGANEKLFF

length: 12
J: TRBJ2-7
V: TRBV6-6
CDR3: CASRPRTGAAYF

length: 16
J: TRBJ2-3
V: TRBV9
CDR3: CASSFTGATSTDTQYF

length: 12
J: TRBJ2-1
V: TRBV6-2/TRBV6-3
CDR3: CASSPTPGQQFF

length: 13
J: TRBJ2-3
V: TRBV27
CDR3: CASSGTGGDTQYF

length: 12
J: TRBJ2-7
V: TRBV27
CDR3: CAAGQGTAEQYF

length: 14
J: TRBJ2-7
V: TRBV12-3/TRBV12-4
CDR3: CASSLSRGFYEQYF

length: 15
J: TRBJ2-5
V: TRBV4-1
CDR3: CASSQEPREGETQYF

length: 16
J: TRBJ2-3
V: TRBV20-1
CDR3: CSARVLGGMTTDTQYF

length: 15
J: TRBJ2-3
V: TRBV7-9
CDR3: CASSLIGQPPDTQYF

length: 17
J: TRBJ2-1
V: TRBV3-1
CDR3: CASSQVLRAGSYNEQFF

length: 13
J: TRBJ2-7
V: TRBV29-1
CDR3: CSVVFGSSYEQYF

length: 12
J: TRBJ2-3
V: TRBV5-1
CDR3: CASSWPGDTQYF

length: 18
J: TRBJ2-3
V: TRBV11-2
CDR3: CASSPFPRLAASTDTQYF

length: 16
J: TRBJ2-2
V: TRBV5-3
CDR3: CARSTGPQPNTGELFF

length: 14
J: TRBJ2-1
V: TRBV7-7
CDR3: CASSLAQGWNEQFF

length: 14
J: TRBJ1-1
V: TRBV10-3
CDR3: CAISQGGADTEAFF

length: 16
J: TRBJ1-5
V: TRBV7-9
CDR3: CASSPWAGGDHQPQHF

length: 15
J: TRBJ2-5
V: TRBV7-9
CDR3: CASSTPLRGRETQYF